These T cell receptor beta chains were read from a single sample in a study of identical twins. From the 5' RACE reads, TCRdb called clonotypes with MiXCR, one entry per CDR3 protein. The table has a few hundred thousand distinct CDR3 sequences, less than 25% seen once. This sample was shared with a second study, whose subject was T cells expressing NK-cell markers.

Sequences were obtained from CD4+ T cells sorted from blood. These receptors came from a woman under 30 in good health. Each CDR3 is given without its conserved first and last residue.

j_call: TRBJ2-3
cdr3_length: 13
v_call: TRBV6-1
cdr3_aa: ASRLQGLGPDTQY

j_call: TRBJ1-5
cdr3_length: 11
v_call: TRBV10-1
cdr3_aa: ASSGGPNQPQH

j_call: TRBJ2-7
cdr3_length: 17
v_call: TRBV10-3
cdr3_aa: AYSEGLILAGSISYEQY

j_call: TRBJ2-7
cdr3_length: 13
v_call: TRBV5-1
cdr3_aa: ASSSGTANSYEQY

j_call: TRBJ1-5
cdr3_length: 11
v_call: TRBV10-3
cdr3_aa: AISESMDQPQH

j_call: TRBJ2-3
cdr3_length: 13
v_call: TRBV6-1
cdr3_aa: ASSISGSRADTQY

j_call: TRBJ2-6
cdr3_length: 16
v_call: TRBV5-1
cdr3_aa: ASSLGLAGRSGANVLT

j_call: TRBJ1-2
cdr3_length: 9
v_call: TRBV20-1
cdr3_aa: SAPRPFRYT

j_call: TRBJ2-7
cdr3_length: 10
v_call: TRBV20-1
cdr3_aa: SAQGNSYEQY

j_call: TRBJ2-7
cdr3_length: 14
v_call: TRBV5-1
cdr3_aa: ASSLVRRAIGDEQY

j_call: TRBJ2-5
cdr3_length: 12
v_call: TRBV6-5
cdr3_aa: ASSYFGSQETQY

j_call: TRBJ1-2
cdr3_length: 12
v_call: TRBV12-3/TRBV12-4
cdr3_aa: ASSRPQGLHGYT

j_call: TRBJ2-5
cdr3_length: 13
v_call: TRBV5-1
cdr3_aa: ASSLQDRGRETQY

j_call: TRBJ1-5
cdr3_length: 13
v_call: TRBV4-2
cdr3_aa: ASSQEGVGGQPQH

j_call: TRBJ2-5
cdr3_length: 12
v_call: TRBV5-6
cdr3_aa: ASSWLTRTSSQY

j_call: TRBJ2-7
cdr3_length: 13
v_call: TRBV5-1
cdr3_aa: ASSLFAGGFYEQY

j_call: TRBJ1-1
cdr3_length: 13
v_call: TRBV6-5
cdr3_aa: ASSSLGQARGEAF

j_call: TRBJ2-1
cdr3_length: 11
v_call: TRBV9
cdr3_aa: ASSVELDHEQF

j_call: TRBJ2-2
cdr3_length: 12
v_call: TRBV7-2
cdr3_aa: ASSLGWRTLELF

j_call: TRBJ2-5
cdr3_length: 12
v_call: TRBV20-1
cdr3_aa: SATPRAVRETQY

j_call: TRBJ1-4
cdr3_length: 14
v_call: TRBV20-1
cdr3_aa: SAIGAKLGDNEKLF

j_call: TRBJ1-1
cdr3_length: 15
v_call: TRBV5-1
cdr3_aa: ASSSLGPGGPGTEAF

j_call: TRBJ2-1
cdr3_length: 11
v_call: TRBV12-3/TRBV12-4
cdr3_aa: ASSRQTSTEQF

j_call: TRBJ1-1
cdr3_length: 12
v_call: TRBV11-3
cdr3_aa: ASGLGIANTEAF

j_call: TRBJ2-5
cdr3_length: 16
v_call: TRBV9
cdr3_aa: ASSVDYRGRGDQETQY